These 8 T cell receptor beta chains were sequenced from one sample in a study of shared clonotypes between healthy human individuals. TCRdb keeps only in-frame clones here, not all; method: immunoSEQ multiplex PCR. Of 330,000 or so clones detected, around 72% appear once; the ten largest clones hold 10%. Sequencing was performed on memory CD4+ T cells sorted from blood. As to subset: CD45RA-negative fraction. These receptors were collected from a man younger than 40 in good health.

CDR3 DNA sequence: TGCGCCAGCAGGGACAGGGGACGGTTGAGAGAGACCCAGTACTTC. Its translation: CASRDRGRLRETQYF. The chain combines TRBV10-2 with TRBJ2-5; TRBD1 matches 9 bases. CDR3 length: 15 residues. The V and J ends lost 6 bases and 4 bases, in that order; junction bases with no gene match: 9. Germline V lookup: CDR1 WSHSY, CDR2 SAAADI.

This rearrangement joins TRBV5-1 to TRBJ1-1; weak D call: TRBD1 (6 bases). The CDR3 is made up of 13 amino acids. V lost 6 bases and J lost 1, with 10 bases in between. Per germline, CDR1 SGHRS and CDR2 YFSETQ. CDR3 in DNA: TGCGCCAGCACTTTAGGGGGGAACACTGAAGCTTTCTTT. Amino acid sequence: CASTLGGNTEAFF. The full variable domain, completed using reference TRBV5-1 and TRBJ1-1, is KAGVTQTPRYLIKTRGQQVTLSCSPISGHRSVSWYQQTPGQGLQFLFEYFSETQRNKGNFPGRFSGRQFSNSRSEMNVSTLELGDSALYLCASTLGGNTEAFFGQGTRLTVV.

The chain uses TRBV4-3 and TRBJ2-7, with 8 bases aligning to TRBD2. CDR3 length equals 16 residues. Germline V gene lookup returns CDR1 LGHNA and CDR2 YSLEER. The V segment lost 0 bases and the J segment 0 bases; nucleotides outside the gene matches: 4. CDR3 protein: CASSQDASGGSYEQYF. The CDR3 DNA is TGCGCCAGCAGCCAAGATGCCAGCGGGGGCTCCTACGAGCAGTACTTC.

There are many counts of this clone. The same CDR3 can be traced to other DNA sequences in this sample. The V gene is TRBV9, the J gene TRBJ2-1; D is undetermined. The CDR3 totals 15 residues. The V and J ends lost 0 bases and 2 bases respectively, with 9 bases between them. CDR1 SGDLS and CDR2 YYNGEE come from the germline V gene. The CDR3, as DNA: TGTGCCAGCAGCGTAGGCAGTCGTCCCTACAATGAGCAGTTCTTC. Translation: CASSVGSRPYNEQFF.

This clone showed up just a few times. The sample holds other DNA sequences that translate to the same CDR3. J is TRBJ1-1 and V is TRBV30; D ambiguous. Germline V lookup: CDR1 GTSNPN, CDR2 SVGIG (reference sequence). V lost 0 bases, J lost 1 base, and 0 bases lay in between. The length of the CDR3 is 11 residues. Here the CDR3 DNA reads TGTGCCTGGAGTGTGAACACTGAAGCTTTCTTT. Protein sequence: CAWSVNTEAFF.

This clone was observed once. The chain carries TRBV6-5 and TRBJ2-1; 9 nucleotides agree with TRBD1. Germline CDR1 is MNHEY and CDR2 is SVGAGI. Losses at the gene ends were 4 bases for V and 7 bases for J; bases not matched to a gene: 5. This CDR3 has 14 residues. The CDR3 coding sequence is TGTGCCAGCAGTTCCGGGACAGGGTTGAATGAGCAGTTCTTC. Translating it yields CASSSGTGLNEQFF.

This chain links TRBV5-1 with TRBJ1-2, with D unresolved. The V end was cut by 4 bases, the J end by 8 bases, with 12 bases between. Germline V gene sequence: CDR1 SGHRS, CDR2 YFSETQ. This CDR3 is built from 12 residues. The CDR3 sequence is CASSVDAAGYTF. The DNA of the CDR3 is TGCGCCAGCAGCGTCGACGCCGCAGGCTACACCTTC.

This clone was seen a few times. The chain carries TRBV28 and TRBJ1-2, with TRBD1 as a possible D gene (5 bases). Germline V lookup: CDR1 MDHEN, CDR2 SYDVKM. V was trimmed by 4 bases and J by 4 bases, leaving 13 bases between them. The CDR3 has 14 residues. The CDR3 sequence: CASSSRDRTYGYTF. DNA for the CDR3: TGTGCCAGCAGTTCCCGGGACCGAACCTATGGCTACACCTTC.